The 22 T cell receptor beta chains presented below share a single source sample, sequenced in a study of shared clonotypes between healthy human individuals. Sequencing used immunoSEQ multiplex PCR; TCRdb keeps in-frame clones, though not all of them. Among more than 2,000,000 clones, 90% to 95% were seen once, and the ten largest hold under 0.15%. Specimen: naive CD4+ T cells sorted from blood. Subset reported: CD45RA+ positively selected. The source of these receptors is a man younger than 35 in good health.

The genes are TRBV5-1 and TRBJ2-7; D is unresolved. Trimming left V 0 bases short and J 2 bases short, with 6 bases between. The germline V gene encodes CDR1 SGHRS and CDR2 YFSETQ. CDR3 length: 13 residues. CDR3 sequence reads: CASSLDSPYEQYF. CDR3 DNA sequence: TGCGCCAGCAGCTTGGACAGTCCCTACGAGCAGTACTTC.

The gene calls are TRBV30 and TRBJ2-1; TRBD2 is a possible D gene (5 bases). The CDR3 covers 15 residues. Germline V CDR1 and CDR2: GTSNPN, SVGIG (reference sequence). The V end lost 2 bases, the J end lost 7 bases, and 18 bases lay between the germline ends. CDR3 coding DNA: TGTGCCTGGAGTACTCCCCGGGCTAGCCGGAATGAGCAGTTCTTC. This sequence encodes CAWSTPRASRNEQFF.

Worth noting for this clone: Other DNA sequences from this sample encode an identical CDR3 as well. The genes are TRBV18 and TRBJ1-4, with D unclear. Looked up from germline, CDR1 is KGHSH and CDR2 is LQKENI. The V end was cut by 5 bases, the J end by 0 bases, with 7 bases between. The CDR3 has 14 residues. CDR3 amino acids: CASSSGATNEKLFF. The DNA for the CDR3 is TGTGCCAGCTCATCGGGCGCAACTAATGAAAAACTGTTTTTT.

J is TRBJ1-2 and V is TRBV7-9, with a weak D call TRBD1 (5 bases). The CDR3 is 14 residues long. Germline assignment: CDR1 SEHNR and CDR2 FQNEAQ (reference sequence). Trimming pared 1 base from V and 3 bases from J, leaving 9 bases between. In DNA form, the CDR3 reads TGTGCCAGCAGCTTAGGGCAGGGCCACTATGGCTACACCTTC. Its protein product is CASSLGQGHYGYTF.

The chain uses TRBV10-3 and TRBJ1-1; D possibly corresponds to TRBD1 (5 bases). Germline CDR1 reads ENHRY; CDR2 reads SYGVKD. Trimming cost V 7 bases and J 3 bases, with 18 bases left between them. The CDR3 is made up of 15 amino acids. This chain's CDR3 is CAITDGPQGYTEAFF. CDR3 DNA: TGTGCCATCACCGATGGCCCTCAGGGCTACACTGAAGCTTTCTTT.

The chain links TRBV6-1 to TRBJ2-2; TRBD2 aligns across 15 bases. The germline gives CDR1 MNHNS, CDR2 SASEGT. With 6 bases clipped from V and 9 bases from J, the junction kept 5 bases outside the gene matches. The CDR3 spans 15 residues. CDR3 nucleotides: TGTGCCAGCAGGGGACTAGCGGGGGGTCGGCGGGAGCTGTTTTTT. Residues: CASRGLAGGRRELFF.

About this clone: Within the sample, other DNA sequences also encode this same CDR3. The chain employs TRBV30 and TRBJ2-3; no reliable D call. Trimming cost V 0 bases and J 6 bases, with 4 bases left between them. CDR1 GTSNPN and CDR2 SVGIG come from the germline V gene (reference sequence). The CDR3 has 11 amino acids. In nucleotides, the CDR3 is TGTGCCTGGAGTGTAAAGGATACGCAGTATTTT. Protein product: CAWSVKDTQYF.

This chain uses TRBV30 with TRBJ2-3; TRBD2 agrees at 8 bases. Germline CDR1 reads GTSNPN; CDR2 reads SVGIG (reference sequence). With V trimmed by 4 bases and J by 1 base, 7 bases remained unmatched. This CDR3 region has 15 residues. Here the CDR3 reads CAWITSGYGTDTQYF. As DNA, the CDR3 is TGTGCCTGGATTACTAGCGGTTACGGCACAGATACGCAGTATTTT.

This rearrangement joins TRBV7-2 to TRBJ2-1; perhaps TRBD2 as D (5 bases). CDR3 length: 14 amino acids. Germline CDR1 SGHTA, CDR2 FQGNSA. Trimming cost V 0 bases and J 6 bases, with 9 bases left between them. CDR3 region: CASSLAGVSNEQFF. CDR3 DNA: TGTGCCAGCAGCTTAGCGGGAGTGAGCAATGAGCAGTTCTTC.

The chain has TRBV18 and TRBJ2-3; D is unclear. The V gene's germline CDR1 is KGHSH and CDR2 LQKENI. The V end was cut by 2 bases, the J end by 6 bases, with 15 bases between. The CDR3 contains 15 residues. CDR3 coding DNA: TGTGCCAGCTCACCAAGTTACTCGCCGGCGGATACGCAGTATTTT. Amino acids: CASSPSYSPADTQYF.

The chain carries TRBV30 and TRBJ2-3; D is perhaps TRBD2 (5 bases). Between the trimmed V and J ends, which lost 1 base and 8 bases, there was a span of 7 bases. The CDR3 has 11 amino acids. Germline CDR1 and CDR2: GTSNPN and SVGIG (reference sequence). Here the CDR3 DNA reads TGTGCCTGGAGTGATCGGGGTACGCAGTATTTT. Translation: CAWSDRGTQYF.

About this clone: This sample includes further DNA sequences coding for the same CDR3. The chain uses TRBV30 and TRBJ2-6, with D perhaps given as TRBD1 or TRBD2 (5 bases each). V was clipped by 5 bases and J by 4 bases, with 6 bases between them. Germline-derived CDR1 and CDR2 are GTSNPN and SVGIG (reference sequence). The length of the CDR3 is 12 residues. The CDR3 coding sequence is TGTGCCTGGGGGACCGGGGCCAACGTCCTGACTTTC. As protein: CAWGTGANVLTF.

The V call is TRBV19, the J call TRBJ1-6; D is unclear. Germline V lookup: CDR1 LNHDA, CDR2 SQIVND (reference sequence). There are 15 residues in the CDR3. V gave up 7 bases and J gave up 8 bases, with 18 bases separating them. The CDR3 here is CASTTGKSRDSPLHF. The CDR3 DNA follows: TGTGCCAGTACCACCGGGAAGAGTCGAGATTCACCCCTCCACTTT.

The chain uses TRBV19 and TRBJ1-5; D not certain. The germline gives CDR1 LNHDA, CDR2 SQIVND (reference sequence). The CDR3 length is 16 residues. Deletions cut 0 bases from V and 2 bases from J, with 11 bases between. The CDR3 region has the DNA TGTGCCAGTAGTATAGATTGGAAGATCGGCAATCAGCCCCAGCATTTT. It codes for CASSIDWKIGNQPQHF. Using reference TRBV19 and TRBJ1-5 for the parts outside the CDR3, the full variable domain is DGGITQSPKYLFRKEGQNVTLSCEQNLNHDAMYWYRQDPGQGLRLIYYSQIVNDFQKGDIAEGYSVSREKKESFPLTVTSAQKNPTAFYLCASSIDWKIGNQPQHFGDGTRLSIL.

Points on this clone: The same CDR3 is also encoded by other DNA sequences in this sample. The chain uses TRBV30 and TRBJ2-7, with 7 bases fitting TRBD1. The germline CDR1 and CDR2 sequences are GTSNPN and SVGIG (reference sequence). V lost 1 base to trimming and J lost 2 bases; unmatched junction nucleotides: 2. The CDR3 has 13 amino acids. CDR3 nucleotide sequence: TGTGCCTGGAGTGGACAGGGTCCCTACGAGCAGTACTTC. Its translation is CAWSGQGPYEQYF.

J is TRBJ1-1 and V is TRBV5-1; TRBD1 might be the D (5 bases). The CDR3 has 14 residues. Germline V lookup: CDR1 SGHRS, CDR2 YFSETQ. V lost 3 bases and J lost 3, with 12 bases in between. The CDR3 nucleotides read TGCGCCAGCAGCTGGGGAGGGGCGGACACTGAAGCTTTCTTT. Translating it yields CASSWGGADTEAFF.

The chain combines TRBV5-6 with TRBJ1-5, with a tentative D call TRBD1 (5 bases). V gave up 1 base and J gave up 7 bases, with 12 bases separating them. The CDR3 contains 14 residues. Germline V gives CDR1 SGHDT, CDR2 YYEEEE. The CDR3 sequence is CASSLSGSDQPQHF. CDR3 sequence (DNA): TGTGCCAGCAGCTTGTCAGGGTCGGACCAGCCCCAGCATTTT.

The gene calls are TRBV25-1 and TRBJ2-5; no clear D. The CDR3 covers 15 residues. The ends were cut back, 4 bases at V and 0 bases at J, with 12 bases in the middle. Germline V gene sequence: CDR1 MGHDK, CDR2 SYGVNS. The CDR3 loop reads CASSGDEDYQETQYF. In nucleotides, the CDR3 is TGTGCCAGCAGTGGCGACGAGGATTACCAAGAGACCCAGTACTTC.

The CDR3 reads CASSEAKGVRFGLKEKLFF. CDR3 sequence (DNA): TGTGCCAGCAGTGAAGCGAAGGGGGTAAGGTTTGGATTAAAGGAAAAACTGTTTTTT. The J gene is TRBJ1-4, the V gene TRBV6-1; tentative D call: TRBD1 (6 bases). CDR1 is MNHNS, CDR2 SASEGT, per germline. The CDR3 contains 19 residues. The V end lost 0 bases, the J end lost 8 bases, and 25 bases lay between the germline ends.

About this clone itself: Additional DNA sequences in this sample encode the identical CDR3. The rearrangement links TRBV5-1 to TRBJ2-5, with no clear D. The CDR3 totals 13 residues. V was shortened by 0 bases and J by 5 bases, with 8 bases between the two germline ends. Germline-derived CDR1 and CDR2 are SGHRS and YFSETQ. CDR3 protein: CASSLAGDETQYF. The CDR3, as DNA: TGCGCCAGCAGCTTGGCTGGGGATGAGACCCAGTACTTC.

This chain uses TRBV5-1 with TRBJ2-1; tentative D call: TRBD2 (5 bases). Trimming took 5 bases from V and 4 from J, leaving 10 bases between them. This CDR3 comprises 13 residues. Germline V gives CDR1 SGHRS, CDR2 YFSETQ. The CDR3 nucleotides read TGCGCCAGCAGTGAGGGAATATACAATGAGCAGTTCTTC. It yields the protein CASSEGIYNEQFF.

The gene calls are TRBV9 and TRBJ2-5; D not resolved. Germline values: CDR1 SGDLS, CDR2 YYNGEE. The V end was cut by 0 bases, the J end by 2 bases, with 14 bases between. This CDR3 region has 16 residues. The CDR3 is CASSVGAGVGQETQYF. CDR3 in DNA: TGTGCCAGCAGCGTAGGAGCTGGAGTGGGTCAAGAGACCCAGTACTTC.